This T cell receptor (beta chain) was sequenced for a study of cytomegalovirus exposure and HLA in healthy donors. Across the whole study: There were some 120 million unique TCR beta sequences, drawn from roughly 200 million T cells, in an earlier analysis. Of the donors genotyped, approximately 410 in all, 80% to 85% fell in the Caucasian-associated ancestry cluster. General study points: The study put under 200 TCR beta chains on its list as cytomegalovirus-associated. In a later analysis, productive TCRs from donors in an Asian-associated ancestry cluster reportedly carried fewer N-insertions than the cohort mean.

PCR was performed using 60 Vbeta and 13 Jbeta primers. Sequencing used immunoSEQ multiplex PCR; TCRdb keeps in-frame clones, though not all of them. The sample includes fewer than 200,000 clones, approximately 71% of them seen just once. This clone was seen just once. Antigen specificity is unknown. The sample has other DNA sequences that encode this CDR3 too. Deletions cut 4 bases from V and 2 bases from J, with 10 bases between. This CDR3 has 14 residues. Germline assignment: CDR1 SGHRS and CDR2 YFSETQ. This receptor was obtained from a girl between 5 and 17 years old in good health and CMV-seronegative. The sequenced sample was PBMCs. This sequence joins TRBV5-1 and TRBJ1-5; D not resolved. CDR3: CASSLEGGNQPQHF. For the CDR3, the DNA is TGCGCCAGCAGCCTGGAGGGAGGCAATCAGCCCCAGCATTTT.